Presented here are 23 T cell receptor beta chains from one specimen sequenced in a study of human T cells and chemical hapten exposure. As to time point: patch test 2, 6 weeks after DPC sensitization. Treatment denoted: therapeutic diphenylcyclopropenone sensitization with weekly scalp DPC. MiXCR, run by TCRdb on the RACE reads, gives a single entry per CDR3 protein. The sample shows 85,000 to 100,000 distinct CDR3 sequences, 9.5% to 11% of them seen only once. The sample was whole blood, taken in connection with sensitization to the hapten diphenylcyclopropenone (DPC). These receptors originate from a man in his forties with alopecia areata. Some clones in this sample may be carry-over from other donors' samples.

This clonotype came up many times. The chain employs TRBV28 and TRBJ2-1; 7 bases align to TRBD2. CDR1 is MDHEN, CDR2 SYDVKM, per germline. V was clipped by 6 bases and J by 5 bases; unmatched bases: 10. There are 15 residues in the CDR3. CDR3 sequence reads: CASRLGRAGNNEQFF. The CDR3 DNA reads TGTGCCAGCAGATTAGGGAGAGCGGGAAACAATGAGCAGTTCTTC.

The chain employs TRBV9 and TRBJ1-2; no clear D. V dropped 2 bases and J dropped 5 bases, with 10 bases sitting between them. CDR3 length equals 13 residues. Germline-derived CDR1 and CDR2 are SGDLS and YYNGEE. The CDR3 spells CASSVQDDYGYTF. CDR3 nucleotide sequence: TGTGCCAGCAGCGTGCAGGATGATTATGGCTACACCTTC.

This clonotype was seen only a few times. This sequence joins TRBV29-1 and TRBJ2-3, with a weak D call TRBD1 (5 bases). The length of the CDR3 is 13 residues. Germline V gene data show CDR1 as SQVTM and CDR2 as ANQGSEA. V was trimmed by 3 bases and J by 0 bases, leaving 7 bases between them. The CDR3 region has the DNA TGCAGCGTTGACAGGGCGAGCACAGATACGCAGTATTTT. Its translation is CSVDRASTDTQYF.

V gene TRBV29-1 combines with J gene TRBJ1-4; perhaps TRBD1 as D (6 bases). The germline CDR1 and CDR2 sequences are SQVTM and ANQGSEA. Trimming cost V 0 bases and J 17 bases, with 16 bases left between them. The CDR3 length is 12 residues. This CDR3 reads CSVEDGWGTPFF. The CDR3 nucleotides read TGCAGCGTTGAAGATGGATGGGGGACACCTTTTTTT.

The sample holds a few counts of this clonotype. This rearrangement joins TRBV3-1 to TRBJ1-1, with 7 nucleotides matching TRBD1. In germline, CDR1 is LGHDT, CDR2 YNNKEL (reference sequence). The ends lost 5 bases at V and 0 bases at J; junction bases unmatched: 6. The CDR3 is 15 residues long. The CDR3 spells CASSRAGTVNTEAFF. The CDR3, as DNA: TGTGCCAGCAGCAGGGCCGGGACAGTGAACACTGAAGCTTTCTTT.

The V and J genes are TRBV28 and TRBJ2-5, with D perhaps matching TRBD1 or TRBD2 (6 bases each). This CDR3 has 15 amino acids. Germline CDR1 MDHEN, CDR2 SYDVKM. Trimming shortened V by 1 base and J by 1 base, and 10 bases separated the two germline ends. This CDR3 reads CASSLFTGAQETQYF. The CDR3 DNA sequence: TGTGCCAGCAGTTTATTCACGGGGGCCCAAGAGACCCAGTACTTC.

This clonotype was seen a few times. The chain combines TRBV7-2 with TRBJ2-3; TRBD1 is a possible D gene (6 bases). Trimming cost V 0 bases and J 6 bases, with 10 bases left between them. Germline loops: CDR1 SGHTA, CDR2 FQGNSA. The CDR3 spans 14 residues. Written as DNA, the CDR3 is TGTGCCAGCAGCTTAGCGCCAGGGGCCGATACGCAGTATTTT. Protein sequence: CASSLAPGADTQYF.

V and J are TRBV9 and TRBJ2-3; D call uncertain. The germline V and J ends were trimmed by 0 bases and 0 bases, with 11 bases remaining between them. The germline V gene encodes CDR1 SGDLS and CDR2 YYNGEE. The CDR3 covers 16 residues. The CDR3 DNA follows: TGTGCCAGCAGCGTAGAGGAACGGCCTAGCACAGATACGCAGTATTTT. As protein: CASSVEERPSTDTQYF.

The V gene is TRBV6-6, the J gene TRBJ1-5, with TRBD1 matching over 9 bases. CDR3 length: 15 residues. Germline loops: CDR1 MNHNY, CDR2 SVGAGI (reference sequence). The ends lost 6 bases at V and 6 bases at J; junction bases unmatched: 9. CDR3 loop: CASRQPTGQGQPQHF. The CDR3 DNA sequence: TGTGCCAGCAGACAACCGACGGGACAGGGTCAGCCCCAGCATTTT.

This clonotype has more than one count but fewer than ten. The chain recombines TRBV20-1 with TRBJ2-5, with a possible D match to TRBD1 (6 bases). The CDR3 has 12 residues. Germline lookup yields CDR1 DFQATT and CDR2 SNEGSKA (reference sequence). The V end lost 5 bases, the J end lost 1 base, and 8 bases lay between the germline ends. CDR3 sequence: CSARQVQETQYF. CDR3 sequence (DNA): TGCAGTGCTCGACAGGTCCAAGAGACCCAGTACTTC.

This clonotype occurred a few times. This chain links TRBV4-3 with TRBJ2-5; D gene ambiguous. Germline V gives CDR1 LGHNA, CDR2 YSLEER. With 0 bases removed from V and 0 bases from J, the gap between germline ends came to 8 bases. CDR3 size: 15 residues. The CDR3 here is CASSQDPGHQETQYF. CDR3 bases: TGCGCCAGCAGCCAAGACCCAGGCCACCAAGAGACCCAGTACTTC.

This clonotype turned up a few times. The genes are TRBV15 and TRBJ2-3; tentative D call: TRBD1 (5 bases). The CDR3 runs to 15 residues. V was cut by 7 bases and J by 4 bases, with 18 bases left in between. Germline loops: CDR1 LNHNV, CDR2 YYDKDF (reference sequence). CDR3 sequence reads: CATNTLDTDADTQYF. The DNA for the CDR3 is TGTGCCACCAATACGCTGGACACAGACGCAGATACGCAGTATTTT. Full variable domain (rest looked up from reference TRBV15 and TRBJ2-3): DAMVIQNPRYQVTQFGKPVTLSCSQTLNHNVMYWYQQKSSQAPKLLFHYYDKDFNNEADTPDNFQSRRPNTSFCFLDIRSPGLGDTAMYLCATNTLDTDADTQYFGPGTRLTVL.

The V gene is TRBV20-1, the J gene TRBJ1-2, with D tentatively TRBD1 (5 bases). The CDR3 covers 14 residues. Trimming took 0 bases from V and 8 from J, leaving 16 bases between them. Germline values: CDR1 DFQATT, CDR2 SNEGSKA (reference sequence). DNA of the CDR3: TGCAGTGCTAGAGATCGGACGGGTCGGGGGGGCTACACCTTC. Its translation is CSARDRTGRGGYTF.

The chain has TRBV5-1 and TRBJ1-1, with D possibly matching TRBD1 (6 bases). Trimming took 0 bases from V and 6 from J, leaving 9 bases between them. CDR1 is SGHRS, CDR2 YFSETQ, per germline. CDR3 size: 13 residues. CDR3 in DNA: TGCGCCAGCAGCTTGGTGGGGGCCCCTGAAGCTTTCTTT. Its translation is CASSLVGAPEAFF.

The chain uses TRBV3-1 and TRBJ2-1; 10 bases are shared with TRBD2. V dropped 5 bases and J dropped 3; count of bases not matched to a gene: 19. There are 20 residues in the CDR3. The germline V gene has CDR1 LGHDT and CDR2 YNNKEL (reference sequence). CDR3: CASSSPGPSGSNLGYNEQFF. The CDR3 coding sequence is TGTGCCAGCAGCTCACCGGGGCCTAGCGGGAGTAACTTAGGCTACAATGAGCAGTTCTTC.

This clonotype was counted ten times or more. V usage is TRBV28 and J usage is TRBJ1-1; 7 nucleotides match TRBD1. There are 13 residues in the CDR3. V lost 3 bases to trimming and J lost 10 bases; unmatched junction nucleotides: 8. Germline V gene data show CDR1 as MDHEN and CDR2 as SYDVKM. The DNA of the CDR3 is TGTGCCAGCAGTTTCGCCCGACAGGGAGGAGCTTTCTTT. It translates to CASSFARQGGAFF.

This clonotype was detected a few times. The chain uses TRBV7-9 and TRBJ1-1, with 7 bases lining up with TRBD1. The junction had 11 bases not matched to a gene; V was cut back by 7 bases and J by 0 bases. This CDR3 region has 16 residues. Germline loops: CDR1 SEHNR, CDR2 FQNEAQ (reference sequence). The CDR3 loop is CASISRQGSMNTEAFF. The CDR3 DNA is TGTGCCAGCATCTCCCGACAGGGAAGCATGAACACTGAAGCTTTCTTT.

This clonotype was detected many times. This rearrangement joins TRBV12-3 or TRBV12-4 to TRBJ1-1; D is ambiguous. CDR3 length: 13 residues. Trimming pared 7 bases from V and 7 bases from J, leaving 16 bases between. The chain's CDR3 is CASTKTGSYEAFF. The CDR3 bases are TGTGCCAGCACTAAGACGGGAAGCTATGAAGCTTTCTTT.

This clonotype was counted a few times. The chain couples TRBV27 to TRBJ2-1; unclear D gene. Per germline, CDR1 MNHEY and CDR2 SMNVEV (reference sequence). There are 19 residues in the CDR3. V lost 1 base to trimming and J lost 2 bases, with 21 bases between them. The CDR3 protein is CASSLLSGRSPLPYNEQFF. Here the CDR3 DNA reads TGTGCCAGCAGTTTATTGAGTGGCCGTAGTCCCCTCCCCTACAATGAGCAGTTCTTC.

This clonotype was counted between two and nine times. This chain joins TRBV29-1 and TRBJ2-2; the D is unclear. Germline lookup yields CDR1 SQVTM and CDR2 ANQGSEA. V dropped 2 bases and J dropped 0 bases, with 13 bases sitting between them. The CDR3 is 16 amino acids. CDR3 coding DNA: TGCAGCGTTGAATTGAGGCCCCGGGCGAACACCGGGGAGCTGTTTTTT. It translates to CSVELRPRANTGELFF.

This chain joins TRBV28 and TRBJ1-4; D is uncertain. V lost 6 bases and J lost 0, with 8 bases in between. Germline V gives CDR1 MDHEN, CDR2 SYDVKM. CDR3 length: 14 residues. CDR3 sequence reads: CASRDSTTNEKLFF. CDR3 sequence (DNA): TGTGCCAGCAGGGATTCTACAACTAATGAAAAACTGTTTTTT.

The V and J genes are TRBV5-1 and TRBJ1-2, with D tentatively TRBD1 (5 bases). CDR3 size: 18 residues. Between the trimmed V and J ends, which lost 4 bases and 0 bases, there was a span of 22 bases. The germline V gene encodes CDR1 SGHRS and CDR2 YFSETQ. CDR3 protein: CASSLVGRSGPTNYGYTF. Here the CDR3 DNA reads TGCGCCAGCAGCCTTGTGGGACGATCAGGGCCGACTAACTATGGCTACACCTTC.

V and J are TRBV6-2 or TRBV6-3 and TRBJ2-2; no clear D gene. Germline V gene lookup returns CDR1 MNHEY and CDR2 SVGEGT. The CDR3 covers 15 residues. V was trimmed by 3 bases and J by 6 bases, leaving 14 bases between them. CDR3 amino acids: CASSYLPQSAGELFF. The CDR3 DNA sequence: TGTGCCAGCAGTTATCTCCCACAGTCTGCCGGGGAGCTGTTTTTT.